This entry is about one T cell receptor beta chain. The PCR was carried out with 60 Vbeta primers and 13 Jbeta primers. Produced via immunoSEQ multiplex PCR; TCRdb's table is partial and in-frame only. The data show about 170,000 clones, with approximately 71% seen just once and about 5% held by the top ten. In germline, CDR1 is MNHEY, CDR2 SVGAGI. The CDR3 extends over 14 amino acids. V was pared by 5 bases and J by 4 bases, with 5 bases of the junction left unmatched. This sample is drawn from a study of cytomegalovirus exposure and HLA in healthy donors. This TCR was sampled from a woman under 30 in good health and CMV-seropositive. The sequencing input was PBMCs. V usage is TRBV6-5 and J usage is TRBJ1-1; TRBD1 matches 9 bases. As DNA, the CDR3 is TGTGCCAGCAGTCTTACAGGGGGCGGCACTGAAGCTTTCTTT. Translated, it gives CASSLTGGGTEAFF.